This TCR beta chain was identified during a study of CD8+ T cells in alopecia areata. Study outcomes and limitations: Having one nonresponder leaves uncertain how baseline CD8+ expansion relates to response.

This clone has just a few counts. Its cognate antigen is unknown. Extracted RNA was reverse transcribed, and the resulting cDNA served as sequencing template. TCRdb's copy holds only in-frame clones and misses some; the assay was immunoSEQ multiplex PCR. This sample carries 140,000 to 150,000 clones, 54% of them seen once, and the ten largest clones take more than 15%. V was cut by 5 bases and J by 6 bases, with 8 bases left in between. Germline values: CDR1 SGHTA, CDR2 FQGTGA. The CDR3 is 12 amino acids. Sample treatment: oral pan-JAK inhibitor, 5-10 mg twice daily. Punch biopsies of lesional scalp, plus peripheral blood, were taken from alopecia areata patients.

The receptor was derived from a human donor with alopecia areata. The chain carries TRBV7-3 and TRBJ1-5; perhaps TRBD1 as D (5 bases). This specimen was CD8+ T cells sorted from blood, taken at week 4, from a patient treated with tofacitinib. This chain's CDR3 is CASSLRVQPQHF. In DNA, the CDR3 is TGTGCCAGCAGCCTCAGGGTTCAGCCCCAGCATTTT. Looking up the rest from reference TRBV7-3 and TRBJ1-5 gives the full variable domain: GAGVSQTPSNKVTEKGKYVELRCDPISGHTALYWYRQSLGQGPEFLIYFQGTGAADDSGLPNDRFFAVRPEGSVSTLKIQRTERGDSAVYLCASSLRVQPQHFGDGTRLSIL.